The 15 T cell receptor beta chains listed next were all sequenced from one sample in a study of blood T cell repertoires in COVID-19. Measured with immunoSEQ multiplex PCR; TCRdb has only the in-frame clones, and not every one. The table lists roughly 320,000 clones, under 90% of them singletons. Sequencing was performed on peripheral blood. These receptors originate from a young woman with COVID-19, enrolled during active disease.

The chain carries TRBV4-1 and TRBJ1-3; D is uncertain. The CDR3 loop spans 13 amino acids. Germline-derived CDR1 and CDR2 are MGHRA and YSYEKL. V lost 5 bases and J 4 bases, leaving 9 bases between the germline ends. The DNA of the CDR3 is TGCGCCAGCAGCTACACAGTAGGAAACACCATATATTTT. Protein sequence: CASSYTVGNTIYF.

CDR3 DNA sequence: TGTGCCAGCAGGCGATACGACACCGGGGAGCTGTTTTTT. This codes for CASRRYDTGELFF. The chain couples TRBV2 to TRBJ2-2; D not certain. Trimming removed 6 bases from V and 3 bases from J, with 8 bases in between. The CDR3 loop spans 13 amino acids. In germline, CDR1 is SNHLY, CDR2 FYNNEI. The full variable domain, in which reference TRBV2 and TRBJ2-2 provide the parts outside the CDR3, is EPEVTQTPSHQVTQMGQEVILRCVPISNHLYFYWYRQILGQKVEFLVSFYNNEISEKSEIFDDQFSVERPDGSNFTLKIRSTKLEDSAMYFCASRRYDTGELFFGEGSRLTVL.

A few counts support this clone. The chain carries TRBV4-2 and TRBJ2-7, with D possibly matching TRBD2 (6 bases). Per the germline V gene, CDR1 is LGHNA and CDR2 is YNFKEQ. CDR3 length: 14 amino acids. Trimming pared 1 base from V and 3 bases from J, leaving 10 bases between. The CDR3 reads CASSQGRGGYEQYF. CDR3 DNA: TGTGCCAGCAGCCAAGGGCGGGGAGGCTACGAGCAGTACTTC.

The V gene is TRBV7-9, the J gene TRBJ2-1, with 13 bases aligning to TRBD2. The germline V gene has CDR1 SEHNR and CDR2 FQNEAQ (reference sequence). This CDR3 spans 18 amino acids. V lost 4 bases, J lost 12 bases, and 18 bases stayed unmatched. In nucleotides, the CDR3 is TGTGCCAGCAGCTCCTCACAGCCCACTAGCGGGGGGGCCTTCGGGCAGTTCTTC. As protein: CASSSSQPTSGGAFGQFF.

V and J are TRBV28 and TRBJ1-4; D is perhaps TRBD1 (5 bases). Germline assignment: CDR1 MDHEN and CDR2 SYDVKM. V lost 2 bases and J 3 bases, leaving 7 bases between the germline ends. The CDR3 length is 14 residues. As DNA, the CDR3 is TGTGCCAGCAGTTTAGGGGCAGCTAATGAAAAACTGTTTTTT. This translates into CASSLGAANEKLFF. The whole variable domain, remainder taken from reference TRBV28 and TRBJ1-4, is DVKVTQSSRYLVKRTGEKVFLECVQDMDHENMFWYRQDPGLGLRLIYFSYDVKMKEKGDIPEGYSVSREKKERFSLILESASTNQTSMYLCASSLGAANEKLFFGSGTQLSVL.

The chain recombines TRBV7-9 with TRBJ1-5; D is ambiguous. This CDR3 comprises 14 residues. CDR1 is SEHNR, CDR2 FQNEAQ, per germline (reference sequence). V was trimmed by 0 bases and J by 7 bases, leaving 10 bases between them. DNA of the CDR3: TGTGCCAGCAGCTTAGCGTCGGCACAGCAGCCCCAGCATTTT. Translating gives CASSLASAQQPQHF.

V is TRBV2 and J is TRBJ2-7; 8 bases match TRBD1. The germline V gene has CDR1 SNHLY and CDR2 FYNNEI. The V segment lost 4 bases and the J segment 6 bases; nucleotides outside the gene matches: 5. This CDR3 is 13 amino acids long. DNA for the CDR3: TGTGCCAGCAGTGTGCAGGGGACAGGCGAGCAGTACTTC. Translating it yields CASSVQGTGEQYF.

The genes are TRBV7-8 and TRBJ2-3; 10 bases line up with TRBD2. V was pared by 2 bases and J by 8 bases, with 10 bases of the junction left unmatched. This CDR3 comprises 16 residues. Germline assignment: CDR1 SGHVS and CDR2 FQNEAQ. The CDR3 loop is CASSLLAGARFITQYF. DNA of the CDR3: TGTGCCAGCAGCTTACTAGCGGGGGCCCGATTTATTACGCAGTATTTT.

Here the CDR3 reads CASSQAEEFHGYTF. DNA for the CDR3: TGTGCCAGCAGCCAAGCCGAAGAGTTCCATGGCTACACCTTC. This chain uses TRBV3-1 (or the pseudogene TRBV3-2) with TRBJ1-2; D is ambiguous. Trimming took 1 base from V and 6 from J, leaving 12 bases between them. CDR3 length: 14 residues. Germline V lookup: CDR1 LGHDT, CDR2 YNNKEL (reference sequence).

The chain couples TRBV6-5 to TRBJ2-3; TRBD1 agrees at 7 bases. The trim removed 10 bases at V and 2 bases at J, leaving 6 bases unmatched. Germline lookup yields CDR1 MNHEY and CDR2 SVGAGI. The CDR3 is 13 residues long. The CDR3 is CATRDRFTDTQYF. Written as DNA, the CDR3 is TGTGCCACCCGGGACAGATTCACAGATACGCAGTATTTT.

This chain uses TRBV6-2 or TRBV6-3 with TRBJ1-5, with 7 bases that match TRBD1. This CDR3 has 14 residues. The V and J ends lost 6 bases and 7 bases, in that order; junction bases with no gene match: 9. Germline CDR1 is MNHEY and CDR2 is SVGEGT. CDR3 loop: CASSHGGTAQPQHF. Here the CDR3 DNA reads TGTGCCAGCAGCCACGGAGGGACAGCCCAGCCCCAGCATTTT.

J is TRBJ1-2 and V is TRBV6-5; TRBD1 matches 8 bases. The germline V gene encodes CDR1 MNHEY and CDR2 SVGAGI. V was clipped by 2 bases and J by 6 bases; unmatched bases: 11. The CDR3 loop spans 16 amino acids. The CDR3 DNA reads TGTGCCAGCAGTTACCCGACGGACAGGGAATTTGATGGCTACACCTTC. Translation gives CASSYPTDREFDGYTF.

The V call is TRBV5-1, the J call TRBJ1-2; D is possibly TRBD1 (5 bases). CDR1 is SGHRS and CDR2 is YFSETQ in the germline V gene. V was pared by 4 bases and J by 0 bases, with 10 bases between. This CDR3 contains 14 residues. The CDR3 DNA reads TGCGCCAGCAGCGGAGGGACTGCTAACTATGGCTACACCTTC. Residues: CASSGGTANYGYTF. The full variable domain, with the rest looked up from reference TRBV5-1 and TRBJ1-2, is KAGVTQTPRYLIKTRGQQVTLSCSPISGHRSVSWYQQTPGQGLQFLFEYFSETQRNKGNFPGRFSGRQFSNSRSEMNVSTLELGDSALYLCASSGGTANYGYTFGSGTRLTVV.

This clone occurred once. The gene calls are TRBV10-3 and TRBJ1-2, with no clear D. The CDR3 sequence is 13 residues long. V lost 6 bases, J lost 1 base, and 9 bases lay in between. Germline CDR1 reads ENHRY; CDR2 reads SYGVKD. The CDR3 protein is CAISPGGNYGYTF. CDR3 coding DNA: TGTGCCATCAGCCCGGGAGGTAACTATGGCTACACCTTC.

The chain combines TRBV6-2 or TRBV6-3 with TRBJ2-1; 11 nucleotides agree with TRBD2. The CDR3 consists of 19 residues. Unmatched junction bases numbered 7, after V lost 0 bases and J lost 0 bases. The germline gives CDR1 MNHEY, CDR2 SVGEGT. CDR3 sequence (DNA): TGTGCCAGCAGTTACTCGATAGCGGGGGGGGCGAGCTCCTACAATGAGCAGTTCTTC. As protein: CASSYSIAGGASSYNEQFF.